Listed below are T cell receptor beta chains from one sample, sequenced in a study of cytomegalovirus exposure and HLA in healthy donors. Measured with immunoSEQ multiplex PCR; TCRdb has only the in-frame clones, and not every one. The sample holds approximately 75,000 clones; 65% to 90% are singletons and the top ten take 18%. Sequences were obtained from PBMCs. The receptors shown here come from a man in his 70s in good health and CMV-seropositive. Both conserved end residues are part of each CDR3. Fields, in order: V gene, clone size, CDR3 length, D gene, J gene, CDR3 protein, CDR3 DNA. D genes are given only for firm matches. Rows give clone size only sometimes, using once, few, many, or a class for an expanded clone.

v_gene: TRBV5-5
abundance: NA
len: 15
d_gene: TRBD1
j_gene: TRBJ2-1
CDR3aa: CASSGWDRDYNEQFF
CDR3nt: TGTGCCAGCAGCGGTTGGGACAGGGACTACAATGAGCAGTTCTTC

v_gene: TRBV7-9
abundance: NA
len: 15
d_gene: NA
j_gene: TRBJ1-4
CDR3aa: CASSLVGDRGEKLFF
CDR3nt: TGTGCCAGCAGCTTAGTAGGAGACCGGGGTGAAAAACTGTTTTTT

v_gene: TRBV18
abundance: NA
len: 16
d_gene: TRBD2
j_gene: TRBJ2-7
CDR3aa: CASSRTSGTASYEQYF
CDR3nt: TGTGCCAGCTCGCGGACTAGCGGAACAGCCTCCTACGAGCAGTACTTC

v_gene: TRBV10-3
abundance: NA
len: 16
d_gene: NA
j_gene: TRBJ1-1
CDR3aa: CAISESGRGSNTEAFF
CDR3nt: TGTGCCATCAGTGAGTCGGGCAGGGGATCGAACACTGAAGCTTTCTTT

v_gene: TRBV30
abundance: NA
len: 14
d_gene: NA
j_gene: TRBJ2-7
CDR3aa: CAWSVRTGSDEQYF
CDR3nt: TGTGCCTGGAGTGTACGGACGGGAAGCGACGAGCAGTACTTC

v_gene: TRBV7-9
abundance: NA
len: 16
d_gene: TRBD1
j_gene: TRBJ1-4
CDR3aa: CASSPRDRSTYEKLFF
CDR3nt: TGTGCCAGCAGCCCCCGGGACAGGAGCACTTATGAAAAACTGTTTTTT

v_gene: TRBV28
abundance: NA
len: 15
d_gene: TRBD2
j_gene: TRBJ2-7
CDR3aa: CASRGTSGRAYEQYF
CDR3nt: TGTGCCAGCAGAGGGACTAGCGGGAGAGCCTACGAGCAGTACTTC

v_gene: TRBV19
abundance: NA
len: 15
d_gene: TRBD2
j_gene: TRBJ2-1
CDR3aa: CASSPGLAGGVRQFF
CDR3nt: TGTGCCAGTAGTCCGGGACTAGCGGGGGGCGTACGGCAGTTCTTC

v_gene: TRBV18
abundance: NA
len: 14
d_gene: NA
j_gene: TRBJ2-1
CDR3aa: CASSPPARRWEQFF
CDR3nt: TGTGCCAGCTCACCTCCAGCTAGGAGGTGGGAGCAGTTCTTC

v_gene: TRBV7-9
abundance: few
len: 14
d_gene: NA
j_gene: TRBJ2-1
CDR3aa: CASSLGGPVDEQFF
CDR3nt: TGTGCCAGCAGCTTAGGTGGCCCCGTCGATGAGCAGTTCTTC

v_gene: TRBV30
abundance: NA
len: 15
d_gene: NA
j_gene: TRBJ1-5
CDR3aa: CAWSVPGYSNQPQHF
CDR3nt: TGTGCCTGGAGTGTACCAGGTTATAGCAATCAGCCCCAGCATTTT

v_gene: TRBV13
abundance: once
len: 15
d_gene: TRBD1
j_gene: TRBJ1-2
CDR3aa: CASSYRGTGYNGYTF
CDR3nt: TGTGCCAGCAGCTATCGCGGGACAGGGTACAATGGCTACACCTTC

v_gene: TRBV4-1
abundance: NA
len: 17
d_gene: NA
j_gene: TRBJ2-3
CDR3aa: CASSQDRGGRVTDTQYF
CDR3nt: TGCGCCAGCAGCCAAGATCGAGGGGGACGGGTCACAGATACGCAGTATTTT

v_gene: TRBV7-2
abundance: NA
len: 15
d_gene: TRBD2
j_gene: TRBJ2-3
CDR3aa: CASTLSGSGADTQYF
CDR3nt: TGTGCCAGCACCCTTAGCGGGAGTGGGGCAGATACGCAGTATTTT

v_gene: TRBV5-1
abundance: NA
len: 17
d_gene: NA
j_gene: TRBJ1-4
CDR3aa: CASSLPRDGGSGEKLFF
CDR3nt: TGCGCCAGCAGCTTGCCCCGGGACGGCGGTAGCGGTGAAAAACTGTTTTTT

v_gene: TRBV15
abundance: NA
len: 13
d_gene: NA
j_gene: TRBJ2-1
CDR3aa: CATSRDWERGRFF
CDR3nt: TGTGCCACCAGCAGAGATTGGGAACGGGGGAGGTTCTTC

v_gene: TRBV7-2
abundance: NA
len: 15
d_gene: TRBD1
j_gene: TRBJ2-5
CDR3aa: CASSFNRGLEETQYF
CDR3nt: TGTGCCAGCAGCTTCAACAGGGGTTTGGAAGAGACCCAGTACTTC

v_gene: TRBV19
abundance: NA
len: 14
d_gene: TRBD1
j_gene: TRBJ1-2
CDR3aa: CASSPGQKNYGYTF
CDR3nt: TGTGCCAGCAGTCCGGGACAGAAGAACTATGGCTACACCTTC

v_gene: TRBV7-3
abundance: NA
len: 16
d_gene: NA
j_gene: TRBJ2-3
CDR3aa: CASSLRLAESTDTQYF
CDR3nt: TGTGCCAGCAGCCTGCGGTTAGCGGAATCCACAGATACGCAGTATTTT

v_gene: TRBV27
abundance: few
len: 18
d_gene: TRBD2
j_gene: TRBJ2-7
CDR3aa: CASSLLAGASPYTSGQYF
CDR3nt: TGTGCCAGCAGCCTACTAGCGGGAGCGTCCCCTTATACGAGCGGGCAGTACTTC

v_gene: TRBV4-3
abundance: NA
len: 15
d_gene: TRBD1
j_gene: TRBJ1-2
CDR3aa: CASSHQGQGVYGYTF
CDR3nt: TGCGCCAGCAGCCATCAAGGACAGGGGGTCTATGGCTACACCTTC

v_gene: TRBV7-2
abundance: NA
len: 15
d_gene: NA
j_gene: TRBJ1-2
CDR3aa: CASSLILQGTTGYTF
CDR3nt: TGTGCCAGCAGCTTAATTCTCCAGGGTACTACGGGCTACACCTTC